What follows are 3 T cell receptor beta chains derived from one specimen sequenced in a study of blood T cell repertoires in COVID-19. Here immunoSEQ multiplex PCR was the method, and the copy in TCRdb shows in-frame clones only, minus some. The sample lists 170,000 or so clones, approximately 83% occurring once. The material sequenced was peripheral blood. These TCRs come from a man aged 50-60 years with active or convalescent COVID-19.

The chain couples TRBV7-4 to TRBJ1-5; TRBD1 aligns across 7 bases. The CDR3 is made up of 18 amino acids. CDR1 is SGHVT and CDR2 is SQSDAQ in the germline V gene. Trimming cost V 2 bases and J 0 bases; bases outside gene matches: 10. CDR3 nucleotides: TGTGCCAGCAGCTTAATTTTGAATCCAGGGGGTAGCAATCAGCCCCAGCATTTT. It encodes CASSLILNPGGSNQPQHF.

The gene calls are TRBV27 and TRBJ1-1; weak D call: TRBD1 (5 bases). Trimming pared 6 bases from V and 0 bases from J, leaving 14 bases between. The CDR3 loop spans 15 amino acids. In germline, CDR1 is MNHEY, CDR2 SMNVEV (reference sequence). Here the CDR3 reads CASRFWGNLNTEAFF. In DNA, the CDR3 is TGTGCCAGCAGATTTTGGGGCAACCTGAACACTGAAGCTTTCTTT.

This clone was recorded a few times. CDR3 in DNA: TGTGCCAGCTCACCCTGGGACAGGGGGAATCAGCCCCAGCATTTT. Translated, it gives CASSPWDRGNQPQHF. The V and J genes are TRBV18 and TRBJ1-5, with 11 bases fitting TRBD1. Unmatched junction bases numbered 2, after V lost 3 bases and J lost 4 bases. This CDR3 has 15 amino acids. From germline, CDR1 is KGHSH and CDR2 LQKENI.